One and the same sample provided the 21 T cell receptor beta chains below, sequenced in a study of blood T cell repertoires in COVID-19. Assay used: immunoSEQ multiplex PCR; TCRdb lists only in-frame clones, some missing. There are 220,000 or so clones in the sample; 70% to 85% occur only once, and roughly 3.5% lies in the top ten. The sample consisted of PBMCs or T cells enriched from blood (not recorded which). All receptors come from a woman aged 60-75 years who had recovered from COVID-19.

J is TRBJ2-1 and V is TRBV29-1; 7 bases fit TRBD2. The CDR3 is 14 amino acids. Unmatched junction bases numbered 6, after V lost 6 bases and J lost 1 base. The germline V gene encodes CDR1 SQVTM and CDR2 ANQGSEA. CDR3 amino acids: CSVTGGSSYNEQFF. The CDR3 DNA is TGCAGCGTCACGGGCGGGAGTTCCTACAATGAGCAGTTCTTC.

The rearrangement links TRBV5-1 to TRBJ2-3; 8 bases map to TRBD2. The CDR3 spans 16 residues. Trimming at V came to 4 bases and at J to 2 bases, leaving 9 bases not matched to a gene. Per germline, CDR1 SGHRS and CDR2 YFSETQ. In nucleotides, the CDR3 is TGCGCCAGCAGCCCCGGCAGCGGGGGCTTCACAGATACGCAGTATTTT. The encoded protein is CASSPGSGGFTDTQYF.

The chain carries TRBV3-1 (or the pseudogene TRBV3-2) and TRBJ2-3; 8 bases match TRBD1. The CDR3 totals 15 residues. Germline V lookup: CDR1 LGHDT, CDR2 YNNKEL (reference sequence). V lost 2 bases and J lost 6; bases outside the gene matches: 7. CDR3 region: CASSQLGQGRDTQYF. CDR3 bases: TGTGCCAGCAGCCAACTAGGACAGGGAAGGGATACGCAGTATTTT.

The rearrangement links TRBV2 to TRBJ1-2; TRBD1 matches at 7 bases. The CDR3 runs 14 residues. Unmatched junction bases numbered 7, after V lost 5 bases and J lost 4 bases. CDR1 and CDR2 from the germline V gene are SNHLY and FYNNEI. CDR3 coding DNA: TGTGCCAGCAGTAATCAACAGGGGTCCTATGGCTACACCTTC. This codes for CASSNQQGSYGYTF.

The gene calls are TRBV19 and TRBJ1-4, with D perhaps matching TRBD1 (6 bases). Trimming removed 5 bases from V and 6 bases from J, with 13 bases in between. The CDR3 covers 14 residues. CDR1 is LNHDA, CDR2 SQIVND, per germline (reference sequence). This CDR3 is CASSSWDKDEKLFF. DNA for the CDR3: TGTGCCAGTAGTTCTTGGGACAAAGATGAAAAACTGTTTTTT.

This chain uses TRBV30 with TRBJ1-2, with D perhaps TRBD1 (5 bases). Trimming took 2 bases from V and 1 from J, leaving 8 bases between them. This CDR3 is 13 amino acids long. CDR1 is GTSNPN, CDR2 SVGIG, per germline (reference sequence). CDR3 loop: CAWSRQNNYGYTF. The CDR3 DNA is TGTGCCTGGAGTCGACAGAATAACTATGGCTACACCTTC. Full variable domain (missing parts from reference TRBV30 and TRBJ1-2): SQTIHQWPATLVQPVGSPLSLECTVEGTSNPNLYWYRQAAGRGLQLLFYSVGIGQISSEVPQNLSASRPQDRQFILSSKKLLLSDSGFYLCAWSRQNNYGYTFGSGTRLTVV.

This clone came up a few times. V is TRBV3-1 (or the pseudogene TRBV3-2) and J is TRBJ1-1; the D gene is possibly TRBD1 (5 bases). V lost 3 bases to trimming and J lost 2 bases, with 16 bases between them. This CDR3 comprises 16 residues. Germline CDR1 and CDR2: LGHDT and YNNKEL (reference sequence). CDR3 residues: CASSHESTARNTEAFF. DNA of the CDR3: TGTGCCAGCAGCCACGAGTCGACAGCTAGAAACACTGAAGCTTTCTTT.

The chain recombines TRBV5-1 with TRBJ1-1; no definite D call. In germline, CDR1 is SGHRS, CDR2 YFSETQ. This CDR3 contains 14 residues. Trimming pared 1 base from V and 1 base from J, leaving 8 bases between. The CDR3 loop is CASSLRTTNTEAFF. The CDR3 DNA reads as TGCGCCAGCAGCTTGAGAACAACGAACACTGAAGCTTTCTTT.

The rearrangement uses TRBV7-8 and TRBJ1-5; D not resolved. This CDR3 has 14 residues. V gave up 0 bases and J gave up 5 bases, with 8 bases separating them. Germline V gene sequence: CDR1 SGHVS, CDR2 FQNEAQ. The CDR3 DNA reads TGTGCCAGCAGCTTAGCCCTCGGGGATCAGCCCCAGCATTTT. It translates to CASSLALGDQPQHF.

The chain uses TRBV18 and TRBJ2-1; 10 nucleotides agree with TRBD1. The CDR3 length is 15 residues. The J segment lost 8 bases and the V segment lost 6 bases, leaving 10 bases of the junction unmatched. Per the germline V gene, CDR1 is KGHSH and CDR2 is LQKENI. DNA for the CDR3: TGTGCCAGCTCCCCCCGGGACAGGGGAAGGGATGAGCAGTTCTTC. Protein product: CASSPRDRGRDEQFF.

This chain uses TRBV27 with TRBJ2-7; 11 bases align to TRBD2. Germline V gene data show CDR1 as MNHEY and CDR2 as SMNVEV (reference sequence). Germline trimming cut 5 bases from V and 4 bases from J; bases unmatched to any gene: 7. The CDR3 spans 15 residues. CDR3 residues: CASSQSGTSGYEQYF. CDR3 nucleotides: TGTGCCAGCAGTCAATCCGGGACTAGCGGATACGAGCAGTACTTC.

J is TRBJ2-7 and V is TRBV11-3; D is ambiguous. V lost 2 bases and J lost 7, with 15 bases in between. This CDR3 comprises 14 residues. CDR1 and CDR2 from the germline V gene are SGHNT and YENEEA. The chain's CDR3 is CASSLLGAASEQYF. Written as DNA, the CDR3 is TGTGCCAGCAGCTTACTTGGCGCGGCTTCGGAGCAGTACTTC.

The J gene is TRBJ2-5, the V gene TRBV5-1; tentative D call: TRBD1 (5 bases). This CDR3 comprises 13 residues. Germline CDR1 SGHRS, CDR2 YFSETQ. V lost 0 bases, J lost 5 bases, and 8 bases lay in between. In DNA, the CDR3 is TGCGCCAGCAGCTTGGCCAGGGTCGAGACCCAGTACTTC. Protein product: CASSLARVETQYF. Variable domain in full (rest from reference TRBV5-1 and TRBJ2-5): KAGVTQTPRYLIKTRGQQVTLSCSPISGHRSVSWYQQTPGQGLQFLFEYFSETQRNKGNFPGRFSGRQFSNSRSEMNVSTLELGDSALYLCASSLARVETQYFGPGTRLLVL.

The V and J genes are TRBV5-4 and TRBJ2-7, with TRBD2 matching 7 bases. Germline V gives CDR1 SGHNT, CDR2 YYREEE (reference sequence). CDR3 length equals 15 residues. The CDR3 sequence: CATRAASGGSYEQYF. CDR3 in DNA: TGTGCTACCCGGGCAGCTAGCGGAGGCTCCTACGAGCAGTACTTC.

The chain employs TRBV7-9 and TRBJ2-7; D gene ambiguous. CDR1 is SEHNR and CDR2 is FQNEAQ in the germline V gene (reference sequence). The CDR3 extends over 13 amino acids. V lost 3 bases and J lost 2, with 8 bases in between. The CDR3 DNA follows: TGTGCCAGCAGCTTTCAGTCAACCTACGAGCAGTACTTC. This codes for CASSFQSTYEQYF.

The CDR3 loop is CASSGSGANQPQHF. The CDR3, as DNA: TGTGCCAGTAGTGGTTCAGGGGCCAATCAGCCCCAGCATTTT. V gene TRBV19 combines with J gene TRBJ1-5; TRBD1 might be the D (6 bases). The CDR3 runs 14 residues. Trimming left V 5 bases short and J 3 bases short, with 11 bases between. CDR1 is LNHDA, CDR2 SQIVND, per germline (reference sequence).

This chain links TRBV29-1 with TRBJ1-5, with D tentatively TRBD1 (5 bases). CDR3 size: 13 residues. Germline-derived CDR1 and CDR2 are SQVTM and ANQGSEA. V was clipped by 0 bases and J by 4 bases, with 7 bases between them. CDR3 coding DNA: TGCAGCGTTGAAGAAGGGGTTAATCAGCCCCAGCATTTT. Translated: CSVEEGVNQPQHF.

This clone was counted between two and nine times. CDR3 amino acids: CASSYGLAVNEQFF. The CDR3 DNA reads as TGTGCCAGCAGTTACGGACTAGCCGTCAATGAGCAGTTCTTC. V gene TRBV6-5 combines with J gene TRBJ2-1, with 8 nucleotides matching TRBD2. V lost 2 bases, J lost 6 bases, and 3 bases stayed unmatched. Per the germline V gene, CDR1 is MNHEY and CDR2 is SVGAGI. CDR3 length: 14 amino acids.

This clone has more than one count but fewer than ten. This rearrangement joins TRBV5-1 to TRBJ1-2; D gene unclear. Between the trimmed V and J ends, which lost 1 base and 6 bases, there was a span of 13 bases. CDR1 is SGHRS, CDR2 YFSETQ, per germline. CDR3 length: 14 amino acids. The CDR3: CASSLNLRGDGYTF. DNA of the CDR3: TGCGCCAGCAGCTTGAACCTGCGGGGAGATGGCTACACCTTC.

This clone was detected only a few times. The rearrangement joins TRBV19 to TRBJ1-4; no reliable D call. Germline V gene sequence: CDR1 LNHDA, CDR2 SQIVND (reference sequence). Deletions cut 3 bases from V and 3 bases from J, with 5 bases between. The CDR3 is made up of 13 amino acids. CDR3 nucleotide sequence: TGTGCCAGTAGTATCCCCTCTAATGAAAAACTGTTTTTT. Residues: CASSIPSNEKLFF.

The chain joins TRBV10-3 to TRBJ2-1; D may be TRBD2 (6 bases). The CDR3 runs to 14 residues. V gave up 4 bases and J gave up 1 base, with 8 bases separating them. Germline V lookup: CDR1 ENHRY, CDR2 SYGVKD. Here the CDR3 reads CAISGRESYNEQFF. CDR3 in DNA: TGTGCCATCAGTGGGAGGGAGTCCTACAATGAGCAGTTCTTC.